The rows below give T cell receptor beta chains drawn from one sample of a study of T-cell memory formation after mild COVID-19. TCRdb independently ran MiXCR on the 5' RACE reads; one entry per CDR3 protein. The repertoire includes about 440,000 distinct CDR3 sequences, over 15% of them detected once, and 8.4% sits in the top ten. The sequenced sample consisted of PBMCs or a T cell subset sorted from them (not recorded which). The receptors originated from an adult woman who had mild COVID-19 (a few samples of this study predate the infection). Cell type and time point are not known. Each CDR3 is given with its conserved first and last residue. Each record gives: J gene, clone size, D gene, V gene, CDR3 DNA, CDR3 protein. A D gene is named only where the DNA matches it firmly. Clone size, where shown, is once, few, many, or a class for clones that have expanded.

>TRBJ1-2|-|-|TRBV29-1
TGCAGCGTTGGGGGAGGCTATGGCTACACCTTC
CSVGGGYGYTF
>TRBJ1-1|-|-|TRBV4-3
TGCGCCAGCAGCGGGTCGAGGGTATTAAGTGCGACCGCTGAAGCTTTCTTT
CASSGSRVLSATAEAFF
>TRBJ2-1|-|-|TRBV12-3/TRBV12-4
TGTGCCAGCAGTTTAGCGGGAGAGCACTACAATGAGCAGTTCTTC
CASSLAGEHYNEQFF
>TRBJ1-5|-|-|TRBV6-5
TGTGCCAGCAGTTACACAAAAGGGGGAAATCAGCCCCAGCATTTT
CASSYTKGGNQPQHF
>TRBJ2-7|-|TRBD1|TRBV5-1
TGCGCCAGCAGCTTGGAGCTCAGGGGGCACTACGAGCAGTACTTC
CASSLELRGHYEQYF
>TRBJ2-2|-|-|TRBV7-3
TGTGCCAGCAGCTTAACGAGCGGCAGGGTGAACGGGGAGCTGTTTTTT
CASSLTSGRVNGELFF
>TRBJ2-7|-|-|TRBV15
TGTGCCACTTCCTCGAGGGATGTCTCGGAGCAGTACTTC
CATSSRDVSEQYF
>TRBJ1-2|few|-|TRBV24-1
TGTGCCACCAGTGATTTTGGCCAAAGGGGCTACACCTTC
CATSDFGQRGYTF
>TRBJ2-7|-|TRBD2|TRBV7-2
TGTGCCAGCAGCTTAGAGGTTCTAGCGGGAGGGGGCTACGAGCAGTACTTC
CASSLEVLAGGGYEQYF
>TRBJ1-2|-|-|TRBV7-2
TGTGCCAGCAGCTGGGGGACCCTACTGGAATATAACTATGGCTACACCTTC
CASSWGTLLEYNYGYTF
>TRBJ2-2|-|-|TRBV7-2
TGTGCCAGCAGCTTAGAGTGGGGGGTCAACACCGGGGAGCTGTTTTTT
CASSLEWGVNTGELFF
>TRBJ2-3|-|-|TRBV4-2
TGTGCCAGCAGCCAAGGGGTCCAGAGGCACACAGATACGCAGTATTTT
CASSQGVQRHTDTQYF
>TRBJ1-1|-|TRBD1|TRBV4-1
TGCGCCAGCAGCCAATTCGACAGGGGAAGCACTGAAGCTTTCTTT
CASSQFDRGSTEAFF